This entry describes one T cell receptor beta chain. This entry is derived from a study of neurological immune-mediated disorders. Each CDR3 protein gets one entry after TCRdb re-called the 5' RACE reads with MiXCR. The repertoire has 74,000 or so distinct CDR3 sequences, around 9.9% of them found once; the top ten carry about 1.8%. CDR3 length: 15 residues. Trimming left V 6 bases short and J 4 bases short, with 17 bases between. The sequenced sample consisted of PBMCs. The clonotype comes from a man between 45 and 60 years old in good health. The chain has TRBV12-3 or TRBV12-4 and TRBJ2-3; possibly TRBD1 for D (6 bases). The CDR3 nucleotides read TGTGCCAGCAGGCCGGACAGCCGGGTGTCAGATACGCAGTATTTT. Translating gives CASRPDSRVSDTQYF.